This T cell receptor (beta chain) was recovered during a study of T cell repertoires in cytomegalovirus infection. About the study: CMV infection plus the matching HLA type was flagged by public TCR beta signatures.

V was trimmed by 0 bases and J by 3 bases, leaving 11 bases between them. The CDR3 is made up of 14 amino acids. From germline, CDR1 is DFQATT and CDR2 SNEGSKA (reference sequence). The study, taken as a whole, reports: HLA-C-restricted CMV-specific TCR beta clonotypes prevailed in the ex vivo response.

To note about this clonotype: The target antigen is unknown.

MiXCR was run by TCRdb on the reads, yielding one entry per CDR3 protein. The sample has about 100,000 distinct CDR3 sequences, roughly two fifths seen once. This specimen consisted of CD8+ T cells from cultured PBMCs, obtained from culture after CMV antigen stimulation. The chain joins TRBV20-1 to TRBJ2-5; no definite D call. This receptor was identified in a human donor in good health (CMV status not recorded). Some clones in this sample may be carry-over from other donors' samples. This CDR3 is CSARDPRAEETQYF. CDR3 nucleotide sequence: TGCAGTGCTAGAGATCCTAGGGCAGAAGAGACCCAGTACTTC.